Listed here is a single T cell receptor (beta chain). This specimen belongs to a study of a mutant IDH1 vaccine in newly diagnosed glioma. The assay was immunoSEQ multiplex PCR, and TCRdb's table has in-frame clones only and misses some. This table has approximately 54,000 clones, 80% to 90% appearing once. Germline assignment: CDR1 SGDLS and CDR2 YYNGEE. The germline V and J ends were trimmed by 0 bases and 2 bases, with 9 bases remaining between them. The CDR3 is made up of 14 amino acids. Time point specified: baseline, week 1 (first vaccination visit). Treatment denoted: pre-vaccination baseline after standard-of-care therapy.

Specimen: PBMCs, collected from a glioma patient treated with radiotherapy, temozolomide or both. The chain has TRBV9 and TRBJ2-7; D call uncertain. This sequence originates from a man younger than 35 with glioma. The CDR3 DNA is TGTGCCAGCAGCGTAGGTGGACCTGCCTACGAGCAGTACTTC. This encodes CASSVGGPAYEQYF.